Below, 23 T cell receptor beta chains from the same sample are listed, as sequenced in a study of blood T cell repertoires in COVID-19. Produced via immunoSEQ multiplex PCR; TCRdb's table is partial and in-frame only. The table shows 70,000 or so clones, with approximately 90% occurring only once. Sequencing was carried out using peripheral blood. These receptor sequences come from a woman in her forties or fifties with acute or convalescent COVID-19.

CDR3 region: CASSARPTKQVPSSTEAFF. CDR3 sequence (DNA): TGTGCCAGCAGCGCCAGGCCCACTAAACAGGTCCCCTCGAGCACTGAAGCTTTCTTT. The chain has TRBV7-8 and TRBJ1-1; possible D gene TRBD1, 5 bases. The V end was cut by 5 bases, the J end by 4 bases, with 29 bases between. Per germline, CDR1 SGHVS and CDR2 FQNEAQ. The CDR3 extends over 19 amino acids.

The J gene is TRBJ2-7, the V gene TRBV15, with D maybe TRBD1 (5 bases). Germline values: CDR1 LNHNV, CDR2 YYDKDF (reference sequence). The CDR3 consists of 14 residues. V shed 4 bases and J shed 0 bases, with 10 bases lying between them. The CDR3 is CATSIDSSSYEQYF. In nucleotides, the CDR3 is TGTGCCACCAGCATCGACAGCAGCTCCTACGAGCAGTACTTC.

The chain couples TRBV25-1 to TRBJ2-6, with 9 bases identical to TRBD1. Per the germline V gene, CDR1 is MGHDK and CDR2 is SYGVNS. The V gene end was trimmed by 4 bases and the J gene end by 3 bases; junction bases not matched to a gene: 7. The CDR3 contains 17 residues. CDR3 DNA sequence: TGTGCCAGCAGTGTACCGGGACAGGGTTTTGGGGCCAACGTCCTGACTTTC. This sequence encodes CASSVPGQGFGANVLTF.

The V gene is TRBV7-9, the J gene TRBJ2-3; unclear D gene. The ends were cut back, 7 bases at V and 6 bases at J, with 14 bases in the middle. The CDR3 runs 13 residues. The germline V gene has CDR1 SEHNR and CDR2 FQNEAQ (reference sequence). Here the CDR3 DNA reads TGTGCCAGCATAACTTCCCCCGTGGATACGCAGTATTTT. Protein sequence: CASITSPVDTQYF.

The chain carries TRBV5-1 and TRBJ2-3; 8 bases agree with TRBD2. This CDR3 region has 14 residues. CDR1 is SGHRS and CDR2 is YFSETQ in the germline V gene. With 7 bases clipped from V and 2 bases from J, the junction kept 6 bases outside the gene matches. The CDR3 DNA reads TGCGCCAGCGTACTAGCGGACGTCACAGATACGCAGTATTTT. Translation: CASVLADVTDTQYF. Filled out from reference TRBV5-1 and TRBJ2-3, the complete variable domain reads KAGVTQTPRYLIKTRGQQVTLSCSPISGHRSVSWYQQTPGQGLQFLFEYFSETQRNKGNFPGRFSGRQFSNSRSEMNVSTLELGDSALYLCASVLADVTDTQYFGPGTRLTVL.

V gene TRBV27 combines with J gene TRBJ2-2; 13 nucleotides match TRBD2. There are 16 residues in the CDR3. Trimming took 6 bases from V and 7 from J; bases not matched to a gene: 8. Germline loops: CDR1 MNHEY, CDR2 SMNVEV (reference sequence). CDR3 sequence reads: CASRTSGGPGGGELFF. In DNA form, the CDR3 reads TGTGCCAGCAGGACTAGCGGGGGGCCCGGTGGCGGGGAGCTGTTTTTT.

CDR3 sequence (DNA): TGTGCCAGCAGTTTATGGACAGTAACTGGGGCCAACGTCCTGACTTTC. Translating it yields CASSLWTVTGANVLTF. The gene calls are TRBV27 and TRBJ2-6; tentative D call: TRBD1 (6 bases). V lost 1 base, J lost 2 bases, and 9 bases lay in between. Germline-derived CDR1 and CDR2 are MNHEY and SMNVEV (reference sequence). The CDR3 has 16 amino acids.

This clone was detected only once. The chain links TRBV10-2 to TRBJ2-7, with a tentative D call TRBD1 (6 bases). The germline V and J ends were trimmed by 4 bases and 2 bases, with 12 bases remaining between them. CDR1 WSHSY and CDR2 SAAADI come from the germline V gene. The CDR3 is made up of 14 amino acids. This CDR3 is CASSVGAGAYEQYF. The DNA for the CDR3 is TGCGCCAGCAGTGTAGGAGCAGGGGCCTACGAGCAGTACTTC.

The rearrangement joins TRBV6-1 to TRBJ2-1; D ambiguous. The V end was cut by 0 bases, the J end by 1 base, with 7 bases between. The CDR3 has 15 residues. Germline loops: CDR1 MNHNS, CDR2 SASEGT. The CDR3 region has the DNA TGTGCCAGCAGTGAAGCTGGCAGGTCCTACAATGAGCAGTTCTTC. This gives the protein CASSEAGRSYNEQFF.

CDR3 sequence: CASSVGGRGEKLFF. CDR3 in DNA: TGTGCCAGCAGCGTAGGGGGGCGCGGCGAAAAACTGTTTTTT. This chain uses TRBV9 with TRBJ1-4, with D possibly TRBD1 on 6 matching bases. CDR1 and CDR2 (germline): SGDLS, YYNGEE. CDR3 length equals 14 residues. V lost 0 bases and J 8 bases, leaving 11 bases between the germline ends. Supplemented by reference TRBV9 and TRBJ1-4, the full variable domain reads DSGVTQTPKHLITATGQRVTLRCSPRSGDLSVYWYQQSLDQGLQFLIQYYNGEERAKGNILERFSAQQFPDLHSELNLSSLELGDSALYFCASSVGGRGEKLFFGSGTQLSVL.

The V call is TRBV20-1, the J call TRBJ1-3; D is undetermined. The length of the CDR3 is 13 residues. Looked up from germline, CDR1 is DFQATT and CDR2 is SNEGSKA (reference sequence). V was clipped by 3 bases and J by 0 bases, with 6 bases between them. CDR3 in DNA: TGCAGTGCTAGTGACCTCTCTGGAAACACCATATATTTT. It translates to CSASDLSGNTIYF.

This clone was found a few times. The gene calls are TRBV28 and TRBJ1-1; D remains ambiguous. The germline CDR1 and CDR2 sequences are MDHEN and SYDVKM. V dropped 5 bases and J dropped 5 bases, with 18 bases sitting between them. This CDR3 spans 15 amino acids. CDR3 loop: CASSITGNMETEAFF. The CDR3 DNA reads TGTGCCAGCAGTATCACCGGGAACATGGAGACTGAAGCTTTCTTT.

The genes are TRBV28 and TRBJ2-1, with 7 bases matching TRBD2. CDR3 length: 16 amino acids. Germline V gene lookup returns CDR1 MDHEN and CDR2 SYDVKM. V lost 4 bases, J lost 1 base, and 7 bases stayed unmatched. CDR3 loop: CASSWGRGVSYNEQFF. CDR3 coding DNA: TGTGCCAGCAGTTGGGGGAGGGGTGTGTCCTACAATGAGCAGTTCTTC.

This clone came up once. V usage is TRBV27 and J usage is TRBJ2-7; possible D gene TRBD2, 6 bases. The CDR3 consists of 12 residues. The V end was cut by 6 bases, the J end by 6 bases, with 12 bases between. The germline V gene has CDR1 MNHEY and CDR2 SMNVEV (reference sequence). In DNA form, the CDR3 reads TGTGCCAGCAGCTCGGGGGTCGCCGAGCAGTACTTC. It translates to CASSSGVAEQYF.

The chain employs TRBV12-5 and TRBJ1-4; TRBD1 is a possible D gene (6 bases). Germline CDR1 and CDR2: LGHNT and FRNRAP. With 1 base removed from V and 13 bases from J, the gap between germline ends came to 16 bases. CDR3 length: 14 amino acids. CDR3 in amino acids: CASGLGQALGGLFF. DNA for the CDR3: TGTGCTAGTGGTTTGGGACAGGCTCTTGGAGGACTGTTTTTT.

The chain employs TRBV2 and TRBJ2-3; TRBD1 aligns across 9 bases. From germline, CDR1 is SNHLY and CDR2 FYNNEI. CDR3 length: 15 amino acids. V lost 6 bases and J lost 0; bases outside the gene matches: 4. CDR3 bases: TGTGCCAGCAGCTTAGGGACAGGGAGCACAGATACGCAGTATTTT. Protein sequence: CASSLGTGSTDTQYF.

The chain recombines TRBV6-5 with TRBJ1-1; possibly TRBD1 for D (5 bases). Germline loops: CDR1 MNHEY, CDR2 SVGAGI. With 5 bases removed from V and 6 bases from J, the gap between germline ends came to 13 bases. CDR3 length: 13 residues. In nucleotides, the CDR3 is TGTGCCAGCAGTCAGATCCAGGGCCCTGAAGCTTTCTTT. Its translation is CASSQIQGPEAFF.

This clone was recorded once. The genes are TRBV23-1 and TRBJ2-6; D might be TRBD1 (5 bases). TRBV23-1 is flagged as an ORF with uncertain function. V gave up 2 bases and J gave up 0 bases, with 14 bases separating them. This CDR3 contains 18 residues. The CDR3 region has the DNA TGCGCCAGCAGTCAAGAAGGGGATACAAGCTCTGGGGCCAACGTCCTGACTTTC. Translating gives CASSQEGDTSSGANVLTF.

The gene calls are TRBV30 and TRBJ2-7, with 7 bases fitting TRBD1. The trim removed 2 bases at V and 10 bases at J, leaving 8 bases unmatched. Per germline, CDR1 GTSNPN and CDR2 SVGIG (reference sequence). The CDR3 is 12 amino acids. CDR3 residues: CAWSSQGLYQYF. For the CDR3, the DNA is TGTGCCTGGAGTTCACAGGGGTTGTACCAGTACTTC.

V is TRBV12-3 or TRBV12-4 and J is TRBJ2-2, with a weak D call TRBD1 (6 bases). This CDR3 has 12 amino acids. Trimming pared 10 bases from V and 5 bases from J, leaving 11 bases between. CDR3 bases: TGTGCCAACAAAGGGGGAACCGGGGAGCTGTTTTTT. Encoded protein: CANKGGTGELFF.

V gene TRBV9 combines with J gene TRBJ1-5; D remains unclear. There are 15 residues in the CDR3. Germline CDR1 is SGDLS and CDR2 is YYNGEE. The V and J ends lost 0 bases and 0 bases respectively, with 7 bases between them. In nucleotides, the CDR3 is TGTGCCAGCAGCGTAGGCGGGAATAGCAATCAGCCCCAGCATTTT. Protein product: CASSVGGNSNQPQHF.

The rearrangement uses TRBV30 and TRBJ1-2; the match to TRBD1 covers 7 bases. The junction had 4 bases not matched to a gene; V was cut back by 0 bases and J by 6 bases. The CDR3 has 13 amino acids. In germline, CDR1 is GTSNPN, CDR2 SVGIG (reference sequence). The CDR3 region has the DNA TGTGCCTGGAGTGTAATGCAGGGGGATGGCTACACCTTC. This gives the protein CAWSVMQGDGYTF.

This clone was found once. This sequence joins TRBV19 and TRBJ2-1, with D tentatively TRBD2 (6 bases). The V and J ends lost 5 bases and 0 bases respectively, with 14 bases between them. The CDR3 length is 16 residues. Germline values: CDR1 LNHDA, CDR2 SQIVND (reference sequence). The CDR3 DNA sequence: TGTGCCAGTAGTGGGGGGACGGTGAGCTCCTACAATGAGCAGTTCTTC. This encodes CASSGGTVSSYNEQFF.